This note documents a single TCR beta chain sequence. There is no known antigen for this receptor. No clone much larger than this one lies a single base away; base qualities are absent. To demonstrate the VDJtools post-analysis software, the study profiled TCR beta repertoires from the peripheral blood of around 13 young patients with multiple sclerosis. The patients with multiple sclerosis were children and adolescents between 6 and 15 years of age. Libraries were constructed by PCR. For sequencing, an Illumina HiSeq 2500 was employed. To reduce PCR and sequencing biases, unique molecular identifiers were incorporated into the TCR beta cDNA libraries. Some 500,000 cDNA molecules were obtained for every 1 to 10 million input T cells, so each molecule roughly corresponded to one T cell. The same protocol used for the earlier healthy control dataset was applied to prepare and sequence the patient libraries. Samples belonging to the same batch were prepared together, multiplexed and sequenced on a shared HiSeq lane. In the source study's methods: MIGEC was used to process the raw barcoded reads, and molecular identifier groups with only a single read were discarded before consensus assembly and CDR3 extraction. VDJtools was used for post-analysis of the clonotype tables, and diversity was normalized by down-sampling every dataset to the size of the smallest sample. Repertoire overlap clustering matched CDR3 amino acid but not nucleotide sequences to correct batch-related cross-sample contamination. Starting from the raw public reads, TCRdb applied fastp trimming at Q25, assembled clones with MiXCR and retained in-frame beta chains. Every CDR3 protein is listed once, alongside the most common genes and DNA of its rows. For this entry, the V and J calls and clone size follow TCRdb and not the study's own pipeline. In all, the sample holds 650,000 to 850,000 distinct CDR3 sequences, and roughly 50% of those were seen once. The ten largest make up 4% to 5% of the sample.

This specimen comes from a study of post-analysis software for immune sequencing data (dated by TCRdb to 2015 to 2017). Describing the broader study: Recorded disease courses included relapsing-remitting, secondary progressive and progressive-relapsing multiple sclerosis, with some patients lacking subtype annotation. The patient repertoires were compared against approximately ten previously published healthy control repertoires obtained from donors aged about 6 to 27 years. A subset of samples was prepared in parallel using single-end sample barcoding, then pooled and co-amplified after Illumina adapter ligation. General study outcomes and caveats: Significantly higher frequencies in patients than in controls were found for roughly 5 TRBV segments, including TRBV5-6, TRBV5-1 and TRBV20-1. Normalized Chao1 diversity was significantly lower in multiple sclerosis patients than controls, suggesting substantial peripheral T-cell clonal expansion. The control group was slightly older than the multiple sclerosis patient group. When samples were clustered directly using the F measure, samples prepared in the same batch co-clustered strongly, which prompted a batch-effect correction.

V drops 4 bases and J drops 0 bases, leaving 15 bases in between. From the cysteine up to the phenylalanine, the CDR3 has a length of 16 residues. Of the read, only the CDR3 DNA is kept; its 48 bases are in frame from base 1. Taken from the germline V gene (reference sequence), the CDR1 and CDR2 loops are LGHDT and YNNKEL. This receptor was taken from a girl aged 10 to 17 with multiple sclerosis. The chain is assembled from TRBV3-1 and TRBJ1-2; possibly the D gene is TRBD1, per 5 matching bases. The sample was blood. CDR3 region: CASSRGFGRANYGYTF. The nucleotide sequence is TGTGCCAGCAGCCGTGGTTTTGGCAGGGCTAACTATGGCTACACCTTC.